The clone carrying this T cell receptor (beta chain) was seen a single time. The sample comes from a study of cytomegalovirus exposure and HLA in healthy donors. Deletions cut 0 bases from V and 7 bases from J, with 19 bases between. The germline V gene encodes CDR1 SGHDN and CDR2 FVKESK. The CDR3 length is 18 residues. Sequencing used immunoSEQ multiplex PCR; TCRdb keeps in-frame clones, though not all of them. The sample has some 150,000 clones, approximately 87% seen once. The donors were in the approximately 120-subject validation cohort; that cohort was separate from the roughly 700-subject first cohort.

The source of this sequence is a woman in her 30s in good health and CMV-seronegative. Material: PBMCs. The chain carries TRBV14 and TRBJ1-6, with D uncertain. For the CDR3, the DNA is TGTGCCAGCAGCCAAGATTGGGGAGGGAGCACTGGAAATTCACCCCTCCACTTT. Encoded protein: CASSQDWGGSTGNSPLHF. Drawing the rest from reference TRBV14 and TRBJ1-6, the complete variable domain is EAGVTQFPSHSVIEKGQTVTLRCDPISGHDNLYWYRRVMGKEIKFLLHFVKESKQDESGMPNNRFLAERTGGTYSTLKVQPAELEDSGVYFCASSQDWGGSTGNSPLHFGNGTRLTVT.